One sample yielded the 28 T cell receptor beta chains listed below, sequenced in a study of blood T cell repertoires in COVID-19. Profiled with immunoSEQ multiplex PCR; TCRdb holds only in-frame clones, not every one. The data hold roughly 300,000 clones, with more than 70% observed a single time. The sequenced sample was peripheral blood. The receptor source for this set is a woman aged 50 to 60 with acute or convalescent COVID-19.

The chain couples TRBV6-5 to TRBJ1-2; D may be TRBD1 (6 bases). The V and J ends lost 6 bases and 3 bases respectively, with 11 bases between them. The CDR3 contains 13 residues. Germline assignment: CDR1 MNHEY and CDR2 SVGAGI. This chain's CDR3 is CASSSTGYYGYTF. CDR3 in DNA: TGTGCCAGCAGCTCGACAGGATACTATGGCTACACCTTC.

The CDR3 is CASRGTGGDGYTF. As DNA, the CDR3 is TGTGCCAGCAGAGGGACAGGGGGAGATGGCTACACCTTC. The V call is TRBV25-1, the J call TRBJ1-2, with 11 bases that match TRBD1. The CDR3 extends over 13 amino acids. Germline V CDR1 and CDR2: MGHDK, SYGVNS. V lost 6 bases and J lost 6; bases outside the gene matches: 3.

V is TRBV10-1 and J is TRBJ2-5; 13 positions agree with TRBD2. The J segment lost 2 bases and the V segment lost 3 bases, leaving 6 bases of the junction unmatched. This CDR3 spans 17 amino acids. Germline V gene sequence: CDR1 WNHNN, CDR2 SYGVQD (reference sequence). The CDR3 nucleotides are TGCGCCAGCAGTGATAACGGACTAGCGGGGGCTCAAGAGACCCAGTACTTC. Its protein product is CASSDNGLAGAQETQYF.

The chain couples TRBV5-1 to TRBJ1-3, with D maybe TRBD1 (5 bases). V was clipped by 4 bases and J by 3 bases, with 14 bases between them. The CDR3 runs to 15 residues. CDR1 and CDR2 (germline): SGHRS, YFSETQ. CDR3 loop: CASSSSGVVGNTIYF. The CDR3 region has the DNA TGCGCCAGCAGCAGTTCGGGGGTAGTTGGAAACACCATATATTTT.

The chain couples TRBV27 to TRBJ1-2; D is perhaps TRBD1 (6 bases). This CDR3 region has 15 residues. Trimming removed 5 bases from V and 2 bases from J, with 15 bases in between. Germline V gives CDR1 MNHEY, CDR2 SMNVEV (reference sequence). The CDR3 spells CASSGGGRSNYGYTF. CDR3 bases: TGTGCCAGCAGTGGGGGGGGGCGCTCGAACTATGGCTACACCTTC.

The chain couples TRBV3-1 (or the pseudogene TRBV3-2) to TRBJ2-7; TRBD1 agrees at 10 bases. Per germline, CDR1 LGHDT and CDR2 YNNKEL (reference sequence). The CDR3 spans 13 residues. The V segment lost 5 bases and the J segment 6 bases; nucleotides outside the gene matches: 4. The CDR3 DNA reads TGTGCCAGCAGCAGACAGGGGGCAGTCGAGCAGTACTTC. Translated: CASSRQGAVEQYF.

The chain has TRBV4-1 and TRBJ1-1; D not resolved. This CDR3 region has 18 residues. CDR1 is MGHRA and CDR2 is YSYEKL in the germline V gene. Between the trimmed V and J ends, which lost 0 bases and 2 bases, there was a span of 19 bases. The CDR3 region is CASSQEGSRAESNTEAFF. CDR3 nucleotides: TGCGCCAGCAGCCAAGAGGGGAGTCGGGCAGAATCAAACACTGAAGCTTTCTTT.

J is TRBJ1-5 and V is TRBV15, with a possible D match to TRBD1 (5 bases). The length of the CDR3 is 17 residues. Per germline, CDR1 LNHNV and CDR2 YYDKDF (reference sequence). The V gene lost 0 bases and the J gene lost 7 bases, with 19 bases spanning the gap. The CDR3 reads CATSREYISGGGQPQHF. The CDR3 DNA follows: TGTGCCACCAGCAGAGAGTATATATCGGGGGGAGGACAGCCCCAGCATTTT.

This rearrangement joins TRBV14 to TRBJ1-4; the D gene is possibly TRBD1 (6 bases). This CDR3 has 14 residues. Trimming took 4 bases from V and 3 from J, leaving 9 bases between them. CDR1 is SGHDN and CDR2 is FVKESK in the germline V gene. The CDR3 DNA is TGTGCCAGCAGCCCTCGGACAGCTAATGAAAAACTGTTTTTT. Translated, it gives CASSPRTANEKLFF.

This clone showed up just a few times. The V gene is TRBV15, the J gene TRBJ1-2; weak D call: TRBD1 (6 bases). Germline V gene lookup returns CDR1 LNHNV and CDR2 YYDKDF (reference sequence). The V end was cut by 0 bases, the J end by 7 bases, with 18 bases between. The CDR3 sequence is 16 residues long. CDR3 coding DNA: TGTGCCACCAGCAGAGATCAGCCGACAGGTCTGGGTGGCTACACCTTC. It yields the protein CATSRDQPTGLGGYTF. Full variable domain (remainder filled in from reference TRBV15 and TRBJ1-2): DAMVIQNPRYQVTQFGKPVTLSCSQTLNHNVMYWYQQKSSQAPKLLFHYYDKDFNNEADTPDNFQSRRPNTSFCFLDIRSPGLGDTAMYLCATSRDQPTGLGGYTFGSGTRLTVV.

This chain connects TRBV24-1 to TRBJ2-4, with 8 positions matching TRBD1. J was trimmed by 5 bases and V by 4 bases; bases with no gene match: 6. The CDR3 is 15 amino acids. The germline gives CDR1 KGHDR, CDR2 SFDVKD. CDR3 DNA: TGTGCCACCAGTGACCCCGGACAGGGACAAAACATTCAGTACTTC. Translated, it gives CATSDPGQGQNIQYF.

In the case of this clone: Additional DNA sequences in this sample encode the identical CDR3. This rearrangement joins TRBV9 to TRBJ2-3; D remains unclear. Trimming pared 1 base from V and 1 base from J, leaving 4 bases between. Germline V CDR1 and CDR2: SGDLS, YYNGEE. The CDR3 is made up of 13 amino acids. The CDR3 region has the DNA TGTGCCAGCAGCGTACCCGGCACAGATACGCAGTATTTT. It yields the protein CASSVPGTDTQYF.

The V and J genes are TRBV3-1 (or the pseudogene TRBV3-2) and TRBJ2-6; no firm D call. The V and J ends lost 3 bases and 1 base respectively, with 13 bases between them. Germline V lookup: CDR1 LGHDT, CDR2 YNNKEL (reference sequence). This CDR3 spans 17 amino acids. CDR3 region: CASSHRRQDSGANVLTF. Here the CDR3 DNA reads TGTGCCAGCAGCCACCGTCGGCAGGATTCTGGGGCCAACGTCCTGACTTTC.

This clone is a singleton in its sample. The rearrangement uses TRBV7-2 and TRBJ2-5, with 7 bases identical to TRBD2. Trimming cost V 3 bases and J 4 bases; bases outside gene matches: 14. Germline V gene data show CDR1 as SGHTA and CDR2 as FQGNSA. The CDR3 is made up of 17 amino acids. CDR3 region: CASSLRGRGRWGETQYF. DNA for the CDR3: TGTGCCAGCAGCTTGAGAGGGCGCGGGAGATGGGGAGAGACCCAGTACTTC.

The rearrangement uses TRBV7-2 and TRBJ1-2; tentatively, D is TRBD1 (5 bases). From germline, CDR1 is SGHTA and CDR2 FQGNSA. Deletions cut 5 bases from V and 3 bases from J, with 13 bases between. This CDR3 spans 14 amino acids. CDR3 loop: CASSPDGGDYGYTF. The DNA of the CDR3 is TGTGCCAGCAGCCCCGACGGGGGTGACTATGGCTACACCTTC.

This clone appeared a few times. The rearrangement uses TRBV6-6 and TRBJ1-1; no firm D call. Trimming took 5 bases from V and 4 from J, leaving 8 bases between them. Germline V gene lookup returns CDR1 MNHNY and CDR2 SVGAGI (reference sequence). The CDR3 runs to 12 residues. CDR3 DNA sequence: TGTGCCAGCAGTAACGCGGGCACTGAAGCTTTCTTT. Amino acid sequence: CASSNAGTEAFF.

This chain connects TRBV5-1 to TRBJ2-7; D perhaps matches TRBD1 (5 bases). Trimming took 5 bases from V and 1 from J, leaving 13 bases between them. The CDR3 consists of 14 residues. Germline V gives CDR1 SGHRS, CDR2 YFSETQ. In DNA, the CDR3 is TGCGCCAGCAGGGACCTCAGACAGTCCTACGAGCAGTACTTC. As protein: CASRDLRQSYEQYF.

V and J are TRBV4-3 and TRBJ2-7; D may be TRBD1 (7 bases). This CDR3 is 19 amino acids long. With 0 bases removed from V and 1 base from J, the gap between germline ends came to 22 bases. From germline, CDR1 is LGHNA and CDR2 YSLEER. CDR3 bases: TGCGCCAGCAGCCAAGATCGGTTTGGGAGCAGGGGGGCATCCTACGAGCAGTACTTC. Translation gives CASSQDRFGSRGASYEQYF.

This clone has just one count. This chain links TRBV19 with TRBJ2-2; perhaps TRBD1 as D (6 bases). Trimming left V 4 bases short and J 6 bases short, with 9 bases between. The CDR3 is 13 amino acids. CDR1 LNHDA and CDR2 SQIVND come from the germline V gene (reference sequence). CDR3 DNA sequence: TGTGCCAGTAGTAGTTACAGGGCCGGGGAGCTGTTTTTT. As protein: CASSSYRAGELFF.

This chain links TRBV6-5 with TRBJ2-1; TRBD2 might be the D (5 bases). CDR1 is MNHEY and CDR2 is SVGAGI in the germline V gene. V dropped 2 bases and J dropped 9 bases, with 11 bases sitting between them. The CDR3 covers 13 residues. Written as DNA, the CDR3 is TGTGCCAGCAGTTACGGCCGGGGATTTGAGCAGTTCTTC. It yields the protein CASSYGRGFEQFF.

This chain uses TRBV14 with TRBJ2-3; TRBD2 might be the D (5 bases). The CDR3 has 15 residues. Per the germline V gene, CDR1 is SGHDN and CDR2 is FVKESK. Trimming shortened V by 5 bases and J by 0 bases, and 12 bases separated the two germline ends. The CDR3 DNA follows: TGTGCCAGCAGCGTGAGGACGGGAAGCACAGATACGCAGTATTTT. This gives the protein CASSVRTGSTDTQYF.

This chain uses TRBV29-1 with TRBJ1-6; TRBD1 is a possible D gene (6 bases). Per germline, CDR1 SQVTM and CDR2 ANQGSEA. There are 14 residues in the CDR3. Trimming took 6 bases from V and 8 from J, leaving 17 bases between them. CDR3 protein: CSVTVGGVDSPLHF. The CDR3 nucleotides are TGCAGCGTGACCGTAGGGGGTGTCGATTCACCCCTCCACTTT.

V gene TRBV19 combines with J gene TRBJ1-5; 7 bases line up with TRBD1. Germline V gives CDR1 LNHDA, CDR2 SQIVND (reference sequence). Unmatched junction bases numbered 8, after V lost 9 bases and J lost 0 bases. The CDR3 is 15 residues long. In DNA form, the CDR3 reads TGTGCCAGGCAGAGGGGGCTTTATAGCAATCAGCCCCAGCATTTT. This codes for CARQRGLYSNQPQHF. Drawing the rest from reference TRBV19 and TRBJ1-5, the complete variable domain is DGGITQSPKYLFRKEGQNVTLSCEQNLNHDAMYWYRQDPGQGLRLIYYSQIVNDFQKGDIAEGYSVSREKKESFPLTVTSAQKNPTAFYLCARQRGLYSNQPQHFGDGTRLSIL.

This clone appeared a single time. The V call is TRBV18, the J call TRBJ1-4; 10 bases map to TRBD1. The CDR3 covers 16 residues. J lost 5 bases, V lost 6 bases, and 9 bases had no gene match. CDR1 and CDR2 (germline): KGHSH, LQKENI. CDR3 sequence reads: CASSSGQGMENEKLFF. The CDR3 coding sequence is TGTGCCAGCTCGTCGGGACAGGGGATGGAAAATGAAAAACTGTTTTTT.

The gene calls are TRBV24-1 and TRBJ1-2; D might be TRBD1 (5 bases). Germline lookup yields CDR1 KGHDR and CDR2 SFDVKD. With 3 bases removed from V and 4 bases from J, the gap between germline ends came to 11 bases. The CDR3 covers 14 residues. CDR3: CATSDPDRPYGYTF. As DNA, the CDR3 is TGTGCCACCAGTGATCCCGACAGACCCTATGGCTACACCTTC.

This clone was picked up one time. The chain has TRBV5-4 and TRBJ1-2; D remains ambiguous. Germline assignment: CDR1 SGHNT and CDR2 YYREEE (reference sequence). V dropped 1 base and J dropped 8 bases, with 15 bases sitting between them. This CDR3 spans 14 amino acids. CDR3 region: CASSLKNADLGYTF. The DNA for the CDR3 is TGTGCCAGCAGCTTGAAGAATGCGGATCTGGGCTACACCTTC.

The genes are TRBV7-6 and TRBJ1-3; TRBD1 matches at 9 bases. Trimming removed 4 bases from V and 0 bases from J; junction bases left unmatched: 4. This CDR3 comprises 16 residues. CDR1 SGHVS and CDR2 FNYEAQ come from the germline V gene. The CDR3 DNA reads as TGTGCCAGCAGCTGGGGACAGGGTACCTCTGGAAACACCATATATTTT. Its protein is CASSWGQGTSGNTIYF.

The chain joins TRBV11-2 to TRBJ2-1, with TRBD2 identical over 14 bases. Unmatched junction bases numbered 5, after V lost 3 bases and J lost 4 bases. This CDR3 has 17 residues. Germline V gene data show CDR1 as SGHAT and CDR2 as FQNNGV. Here the CDR3 reads CASSLKTSGGDYNEQFF. The CDR3 region has the DNA TGTGCCAGCAGCTTGAAGACTAGCGGGGGGGATTACAATGAGCAGTTCTTC.